The 9 T cell receptor beta chains below all came from one sample that was sequenced in a study of OX40 agonist ivuxolimab in advanced cancers. This table comes from immunoSEQ multiplex PCR, and its TCRdb copy is limited to in-frame clones, with some not included. The data contain around 70,000 clones, 65% to 90% of them singletons. The starting material was CD4+ or CD8+ T cells sorted from blood, obtained in a trial of the OX40 agonist ivuxolimab. The source of these receptors is an adult with an advanced solid tumor such as melanoma, head and neck, liver or kidney cancer.

This clone was seen only once. The CDR3 coding sequence is TGTGCCAGCAGTGCCCAGACAGGGGTCAATTCACCCCTCCACTTT. It translates to CASSAQTGVNSPLHF. This chain joins TRBV6-1 and TRBJ1-6; 8 nucleotides match TRBD1. Trimming at V came to 4 bases and at J to 7 bases, leaving 6 bases not matched to a gene. The CDR3 spans 15 residues. Germline CDR1 and CDR2: MNHNS and SASEGT.

The chain has TRBV19 and TRBJ1-2, with TRBD1 matching over 7 bases. In germline, CDR1 is LNHDA, CDR2 SQIVND (reference sequence). With V trimmed by 2 bases and J by 2 bases, 11 bases remained unmatched. CDR3 length: 17 amino acids. The CDR3 reads CASSIRSRTGTNYGYTF. As DNA, the CDR3 is TGTGCCAGTAGTATAAGATCCCGGACAGGCACAAACTATGGCTACACCTTC. The complete variable domain, with remaining parts taken from reference TRBV19 and TRBJ1-2, reads DGGITQSPKYLFRKEGQNVTLSCEQNLNHDAMYWYRQDPGQGLRLIYYSQIVNDFQKGDIAEGYSVSREKKESFPLTVTSAQKNPTAFYLCASSIRSRTGTNYGYTFGSGTRLTVV.

The chain links TRBV2 to TRBJ2-5; TRBD1 is a possible D gene (5 bases). CDR1 and CDR2 (germline): SNHLY, FYNNEI. This CDR3 comprises 13 residues. The V and J ends lost 2 bases and 3 bases respectively, with 7 bases between them. In DNA, the CDR3 is TGTGCCAGCAGTGAAAGGGGCGAAGAGACCCAGTACTTC. Its protein product is CASSERGEETQYF. Drawing the rest from reference TRBV2 and TRBJ2-5, the complete variable domain is EPEVTQTPSHQVTQMGQEVILRCVPISNHLYFYWYRQILGQKVEFLVSFYNNEISEKSEIFDDQFSVERPDGSNFTLKIRSTKLEDSAMYFCASSERGEETQYFGPGTRLLVL.

The rearrangement joins TRBV25-1 to TRBJ2-1; 11 bases align to TRBD2. Germline V gives CDR1 MGHDK, CDR2 SYGVNS. The trim removed 3 bases at V and 4 bases at J, leaving 8 bases unmatched. There are 17 residues in the CDR3. The CDR3 protein is CASSDPTGTSGYNEQFF. The CDR3 DNA reads as TGTGCCAGCAGTGACCCGACCGGGACTAGCGGTTACAATGAGCAGTTCTTC.

The rearrangement joins TRBV10-2 to TRBJ2-1, with TRBD1 matching 8 bases. The CDR3 is made up of 15 amino acids. Germline V CDR1 and CDR2: WSHSY, SAAADI. V trimming: 1 base; J trimming: 9 bases; junction bases outside the gene matches: 8. Here the CDR3 reads CASSEWGRGRGEQFF. CDR3 DNA: TGCGCCAGCAGTGAGTGGGGCAGGGGGCGAGGTGAGCAGTTCTTC.

The chain is built from TRBV7-8 and TRBJ2-1, with 11 bases lining up with TRBD2. Unmatched junction bases numbered 11, after V lost 5 bases and J lost 11 bases. The CDR3 runs to 15 residues. Germline CDR1 and CDR2: SGHVS and FQNEAQ. The CDR3 sequence is CASSLTSGGPRQQFF. As DNA, the CDR3 is TGTGCCAGCAGCCTCACTAGCGGGGGCCCGCGTCAGCAGTTCTTC.

The chain links TRBV28 to TRBJ2-7; 9 positions match TRBD1. CDR1 is MDHEN, CDR2 SYDVKM, per germline. This CDR3 is built from 15 residues. With 4 bases clipped from V and 5 bases from J, the junction kept 9 bases outside the gene matches. DNA of the CDR3: TGTGCCAGCAGTTCGGGAAACAGGGGGCAGGACGAGCAGTACTTC. This gives the protein CASSSGNRGQDEQYF.

The rearrangement links TRBV6-6 to TRBJ2-2, with TRBD1 matching 7 bases. CDR3 size: 13 residues. J was trimmed by 1 base and V by 8 bases; bases with no gene match: 1. Germline CDR1 reads MNHNY; CDR2 reads SVGAGI (reference sequence). CDR3 sequence (DNA): TGTGCCAGCGGACAGGTGAACACCGGGGAGCTGTTTTTT. It is translated as CASGQVNTGELFF.

The chain has TRBV11-2 and TRBJ2-5; D possibly corresponds to TRBD2 (6 bases). The CDR3 has 14 amino acids. Germline CDR1 reads SGHAT; CDR2 reads FQNNGV. V was clipped by 0 bases and J by 5 bases, with 10 bases between them. The CDR3 region is CASSLEASAETQYF. The CDR3 DNA reads as TGTGCCAGCAGCTTAGAGGCTAGCGCGGAGACCCAGTACTTC. The entire variable domain, with the rest obtained from reference TRBV11-2 and TRBJ2-5, is as follows: EAGVAQSPRYKIIEKRQSVAFWCNPISGHATLYWYQQILGQGPKLLIQFQNNGVVDDSQLPKDRFSAERLKGVDSTLKIQPAKLEDSAVYLCASSLEASAETQYFGPGTRLLVL.